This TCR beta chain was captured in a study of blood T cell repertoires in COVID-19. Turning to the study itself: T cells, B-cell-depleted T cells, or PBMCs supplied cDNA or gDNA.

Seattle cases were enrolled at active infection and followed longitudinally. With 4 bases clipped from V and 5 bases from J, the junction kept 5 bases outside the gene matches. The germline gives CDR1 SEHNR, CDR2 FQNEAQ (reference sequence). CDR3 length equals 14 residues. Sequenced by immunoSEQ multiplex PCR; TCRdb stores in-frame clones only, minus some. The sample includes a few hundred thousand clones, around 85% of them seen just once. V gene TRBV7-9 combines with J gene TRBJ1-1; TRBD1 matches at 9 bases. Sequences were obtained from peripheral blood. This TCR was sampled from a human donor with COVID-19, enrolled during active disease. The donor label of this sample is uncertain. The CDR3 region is CASSSDRGDTEAFF. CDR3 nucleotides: TGTGCCAGCAGCTCCGACAGGGGGGATACTGAAGCTTTCTTT. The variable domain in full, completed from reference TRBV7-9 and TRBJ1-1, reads DTGVSQNPRHKITKRGQNVTFRCDPISEHNRLYWYRQTLGQGPEFLTYFQNEAQLEKSRLLSDRFSAERPKGSFSTLEIQRTEQGDSAMYLCASSSDRGDTEAFFGQGTRLTVV.